This T cell receptor (beta chain) was recorded in a study of blood T cell repertoires in COVID-19. Study background: The origin of the acute and convalescent COVID-19 samples was the United States, Italy and Spain. Sources were T cells, B-cell-depleted T cells, or PBMCs; the material itself was cDNA or gDNA.

Per the original methods: Using reference gene primer amplification, nucleated cell counts were estimated. Sequencing used immunoSEQ multiplex PCR; TCRdb keeps in-frame clones, though not all of them. V and J calls and clone size are as listed in that table; D and trimming were resolved from the DNA. The sample holds approximately 100,000 clones, 85% seen once. The ends lost 3 bases at V and 1 base at J; junction bases unmatched: 7. The length of the CDR3 is 16 residues. Germline V lookup: CDR1 LNHDA, CDR2 SQIVND (reference sequence). The rearrangement links TRBV19 to TRBJ1-1; 8 bases are a match to TRBD1. The TCR originated in a woman in her seventies with active or convalescent COVID-19. The sample was peripheral blood. In DNA, the CDR3 is TGTGCCAGTAGTATGCCCCAGGGGGCCCCGAACACTGAAGCTTTCTTT. Translation gives CASSMPQGAPNTEAFF.